The next 7 T cell receptor beta chains were all read from a single sample in a study of molecular identifiers for immune sequencing clone quantification. In TCRdb, the PCR reads were re-called with MiXCR into one record per CDR3 protein. Of nearly 55,000 distinct CDR3 sequences in the sample, more than 35% are singletons; the top ten hold 3% to 4%. Sequencing was performed on naive CD8+ T cells from blood, with Jurkat cell RNA spiked in. The subset is: FACS-sorted CD8+CD4-CCR7+CD45RA+ naive T cells. These receptors were collected from a human donor in good health. Some libraries in this study had Jurkat cell RNA spiked in.

On this clonotype itself: A read error may explain this, as a much larger clone is one base away. The chain uses TRBV12-3 or TRBV12-4 and TRBJ2-3, with D tentatively TRBD1 (6 bases). The CDR3 sequence is 16 residues long. This CDR3 reads CASSLWGIGGTDAQYF. The DNA of the CDR3 is TGTGCCAGCAGTTTGTGGGGAATAGGGGGAACAGATGCGCAGTATTTT.

A word on this clonotype: Since no conserved phenylalanine or tryptophan closes the CDR3, a read error is the likely cause. Because the CDR3's place on the DNA is in doubt, the DNA is left out and the CDR3 is given as listed by TCRdb. The rearrangement uses TRBV20-1 and TRBJ2-2. Germline V CDR1 and CDR2: DFQATT, SNEGSKA (reference sequence). The CDR3 contains 13 residues when both ends are counted. This CDR3 reads CSATFPNTGELIL.

The chain uses TRBV5-6 and TRBJ2-2; possible D gene TRBD2, 5 bases. Per germline, CDR1 SGHDT and CDR2 YYEEEE. Trimming shortened V by 3 bases and J by 3 bases, and 9 bases separated the two germline ends. CDR3 length: 14 amino acids. The CDR3 here is CASSWERDTGELFF. CDR3 nucleotide sequence: TGTGCCAGCAGCTGGGAGCGCGACACCGGGGAGCTGTTTTTT.

J is TRBJ2-5 and V is TRBV5-6; 8 nucleotides align to TRBD1. Germline V CDR1 and CDR2: SGHDT, YYEEEE. This CDR3 contains 15 residues. V was clipped by 0 bases and J by 2 bases; unmatched bases: 3. The CDR3 is CASSLGRTGQETQYF. The CDR3 nucleotides are TGTGCCAGCAGCTTGGGAAGGACAGGGCAAGAGACCCAGTACTTC. Full variable domain (missing parts from reference TRBV5-6 and TRBJ2-5): DAGVTQSPTHLIKTRGQQVTLRCSPKSGHDTVSWYQQALGQGPQFIFQYYEEEERQRGNFPDRFSGHQFPNYSSELNVNALLLGDSALYLCASSLGRTGQETQYFGPGTRLLVL.

This clonotype occurred once. The germline gene is not matched at one end of the junction; a read error may be the cause. V and J are TRBV2 and TRBJ2-7; the D gene is possibly TRBD2 (6 bases). The V gene's germline CDR1 is SNHLY and CDR2 FYNNEI. The CDR3 length is 15 residues. CDR3 residues: CASSDIAGPSYEQHF. Written as DNA, the CDR3 is TGTGCCAGCAGTGATATCGCGGGGCCATCCTACGAGCAGCACTTC. Using reference TRBV2 and TRBJ2-7 for the parts outside the CDR3, the full variable domain is EPEVTQTPSHQVTQMGQEVILRCVPISNHLYFYWYRQILGQKVEFLVSFYNNEISEKSEIFDDQFSVERPDGSNFTLKIRSTKLEDSAMYFCASSDIAGPSYEQHFGPGTRLTVT.

This clonotype has at least ten counts. The rearrangement links TRBV10-2 to TRBJ2-3; the match to TRBD1 covers 8 bases. J gave up 1 base and V 10 bases, and 7 bases lay outside the gene matches. Germline values: CDR1 WSHSY, CDR2 SAAADI. There are 14 residues in the CDR3. The CDR3, as DNA: TGCGCCACCCGACAGGGGCTCGGCACAGATACGCAGTATTTT. It specifies CATRQGLGTDTQYF.

The chain combines TRBV7-3 with TRBJ2-5; D gene ambiguous. CDR1 and CDR2 from the germline V gene are SGHTA and FQGTGA. The CDR3 is made up of 13 amino acids. V was shortened by 5 bases and J by 0 bases, with 7 bases between the two germline ends. CDR3 nucleotides: TGTGCCAGCAGCCCTGGGAACCAAGAGACCCAGTACTTC. Residues: CASSPGNQETQYF.